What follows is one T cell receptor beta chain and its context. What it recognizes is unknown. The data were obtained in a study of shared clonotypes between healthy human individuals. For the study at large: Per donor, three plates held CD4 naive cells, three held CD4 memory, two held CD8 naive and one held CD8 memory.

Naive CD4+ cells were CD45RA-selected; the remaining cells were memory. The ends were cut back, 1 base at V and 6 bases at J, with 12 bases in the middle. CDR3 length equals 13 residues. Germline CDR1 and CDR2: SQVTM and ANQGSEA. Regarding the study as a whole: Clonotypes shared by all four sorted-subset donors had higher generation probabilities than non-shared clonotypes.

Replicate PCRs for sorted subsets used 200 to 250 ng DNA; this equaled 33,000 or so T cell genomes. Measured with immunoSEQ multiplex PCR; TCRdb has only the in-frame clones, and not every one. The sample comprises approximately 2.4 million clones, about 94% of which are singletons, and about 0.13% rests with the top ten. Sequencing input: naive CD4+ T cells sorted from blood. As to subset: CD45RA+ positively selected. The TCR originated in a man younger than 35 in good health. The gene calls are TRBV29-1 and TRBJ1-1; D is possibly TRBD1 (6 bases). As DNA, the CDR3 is TGCAGCGTTGAAGTAGCAGGGGTCCCTGAAGCTTTCTTT. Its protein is CSVEVAGVPEAFF.